This TCR beta chain was captured in a study of CD8 T cells in Susac syndrome. Study-wide results and caveats: TCR sequencing and HLA analysis covered a relatively small number of individuals.

The CDR3 length is 16 residues. The junction had 6 bases not matched to a gene; V was cut back by 1 base and J by 0 bases. Sequencing of TCR beta covered CD8+ and CD4+ T cells obtained from blood. TEMRA cells were FACS-enriched, unlike CD8+ and CD4+ T cells, which were negatively isolated. RNA totalling 0.5 to 1 ug underwent reverse transcription with random hexamers. The amplification used immunoSEQ multiplex PCR on TCR beta CDR3; it spanned 54 Vbeta and 13 Jbeta. TCRdb re-called the immunoSEQ multiplex PCR reads through MiXCR, storing one row per CDR3 protein. In the table there are 150,000 to 250,000 distinct CDR3 sequences, 90% to 95% of which are singletons. On this clonotype itself: Its antigen remains unknown.

The J gene is TRBJ2-7, the V gene TRBV23-1; 7 bases fit TRBD2. TRBV23-1 is an ORF for which the function is uncertain. The receptor was derived from a human donor with multiple sclerosis. Sequencing input: CD4+ T cells from PBMCs. The CDR3 sequence: CASSQWGGLSSYEQYF. The DNA of the CDR3 is TGCGCCAGCAGTCAATGGGGGGGTTTGAGCTCCTACGAGCAGTACTTC.